This TCR beta chain was identified in a study of Ad26.COV2.S vaccination and SARS-CoV-2 variants (dated by TCRdb to the early 2020s). Looking at the study overall: Vaccine-arm donors were drawn from COV1001, a multicentre, randomized, double-blind, placebo-controlled phase I-IIa trial of Ad26.COV2.S in healthy adults. A total of approximately 30 samples were included in the TCR-sequenced set, comprising around 19 Ad26.COV2.S vaccine recipients, 5 placebo recipients and 8 SARS-CoV-2 convalescent individuals. Blinding of investigators to trial group allocation was maintained during experiments and outcome assessment. The specificity and breadth of SARS-CoV-2-reactive T cell receptors after Ad26.COV2.S vaccination were assessed by TCRbeta repertoire sequencing. Ad26.COV2.S was given intramuscularly at 5x10^10 or 1x10^11 viral particles, as a single shot or as two shots 56 days apart. Participants in the trial were split at random into five groups of five each, receiving low-dose or high-dose Ad26.COV2.S once or twice, or else placebo on both occasions.

Beyond this particular receptor, the publication reports: The authors noted that total T cell responses may have been underestimated by the TCR breadth and depth analyses. After vaccination, spike-specific CD8+ and CD4+ T cell responses were reported to show substantial breadth. Spike-specific TCR breadth was higher in Ad26.COV2.S recipients than in placebo recipients (P = 0.0014). Non-spike TCR breadth was comparable between vaccine and placebo recipients, consistent with the vaccine containing only spike. Comparing responses between vaccine doses or regimens was not something the study was powered to do.

Concerning this clone: Its specific antigen is unknown. No base qualities exist here, and no much larger clone lies one base off it.

Read against the paper, the sample's treatment or condition label means: over 15 received Ad26.COV2.S at low or high dose, single or two shots; 5 received placebo; per-sample allocation not given. Repertoires of vaccine and placebo recipients were sequenced from samples collected on day 63 after the first injection. Cohort 1b enrolled around 24 adults aged 18-55 years at a single site in Boston, USA, between 29 July and 7 August 2020. As a vaccine, Ad26.COV2.S was a replication-incompetent adenovirus type 26 vector that expressed a prefusion-stabilized SARS-CoV-2 spike protein derived from the original Wuhan strain. The CDR3, cysteine through phenylalanine, is 15 amino acids long. Only CDR3 DNA is held: 45 bases, read in frame from base 1. Trimming removed 4 bases from V and 6 bases from J; the gene matches leave 5 bases unexplained. Per the germline V gene, SGHRS is the CDR1 and YFSETQ is the CDR2.

The immunoSEQ Assay was used to sequence TCRbeta CDR3 regions. After extraction, genomic DNA underwent amplification by bias-controlled multiplex PCR, followed by high-throughput sequencing. In the source study's methods: To quantify the absolute abundance of every unique TCRbeta CDR3 region, sequences were collapsed and filtered. T cell fraction was estimated by normalizing TCRbeta template counts to usable DNA, which was measured by amplifying reference genes present in all nucleated cells. Repertoire TCRs were annotated as SARS-CoV-2-specific by exact matching of V gene, CDR3 amino acid sequence and J gene to a known reactive TCR set. The reference SARS-CoV-2 TCR set was derived from MIRA and filtered for enrichment in COVID-19-positive ImmuneCODE repertoires, a step that removed public or cross-reactive TCRs. Using the MIRA antigens, annotated TCRs were further analysed by specific ORF or by position within an ORF. Depth was the summed frequency of annotated unique rearrangements, while breadth was defined as annotated unique rearrangements over total unique productive rearrangements. Group comparisons of TCR breadth used two-sided Wilcoxon rank-sum tests. TCRdb holds this immuneACCESS table with in-frame rearrangements only. Some clones are missing; in checked studies, unresolved V genes explain under half, and the rest has no known cause. From that table come the V and J calls and clone size; the DNA was used to work out D and trimming. The sample table holds 300,000 to 350,000 clones, of which approximately 87% were seen once. The ten largest clones represent 5.5% of the sample.

The source was peripheral blood, collected in a trial of Ad26.COV2.S vaccine versus placebo. This sequence was found in a person between 18 and 60 years old who received the Ad26.COV2.S COVID-19 vaccine or a placebo. This sequence uses TRBV5-1 and TRBJ1-6, and 9 junctional nucleotides match TRBD1. At the DNA level, the sequence is TGCGCCAGCAGCACGGGACAGGGAGGTAATTCACCCCTCCACTTT. This gives the protein CASSTGQGGNSPLHF.